These 16 T cell receptor beta chains share one sample of origin, sequenced in a study of cytomegalovirus exposure and HLA in healthy donors. Method: immunoSEQ multiplex PCR; TCRdb's copy keeps in-frame clones and lacks some. The sample lists about 180,000 clones, around 85% occurring once. The sequencing sample was made of PBMCs. The source of these receptors is a man between 18 and 35 years old in good health and CMV-seropositive.

In DNA, the CDR3 is TGTGCCAGCAGCTTCGGAGGCGAGAACACTGAAGCTTTCTTT. This encodes CASSFGGENTEAFF. The V gene is TRBV7-3, the J gene TRBJ1-1, with no clear D. There are 14 residues in the CDR3. Germline V gives CDR1 SGHTA, CDR2 FQGTGA. V was shortened by 3 bases and J by 1 base, with 9 bases between the two germline ends. Complete variable domain (other parts from reference TRBV7-3 and TRBJ1-1): GAGVSQTPSNKVTEKGKYVELRCDPISGHTALYWYRQSLGQGPEFLIYFQGTGAADDSGLPNDRFFAVRPEGSVSTLKIQRTERGDSAVYLCASSFGGENTEAFFGQGTRLTVV.

The J gene is TRBJ1-1, the V gene TRBV4-1; 9 nucleotides line up with TRBD1. The CDR3 is 17 residues long. Losses at the gene ends were 2 bases for V and 3 bases for J; bases not matched to a gene: 10. Germline V gene lookup returns CDR1 MGHRA and CDR2 YSYEKL. Written as DNA, the CDR3 is TGCGCCAGCAGCCAATTCGGGACAGGGCAGGTTGACACTGAAGCTTTCTTT. Amino acid sequence: CASSQFGTGQVDTEAFF.

The chain is built from TRBV29-1 and TRBJ1-1; a weak D match, TRBD1 (5 bases). The CDR3 has 13 amino acids. Trimming removed 4 bases at V and 1 base at J, with 10 bases between. Germline V gene data show CDR1 as SQVTM and CDR2 as ANQGSEA. The CDR3 DNA follows: TGCAGCGTTGTTCAGGGTTCGAACACTGAAGCTTTCTTT. Residues: CSVVQGSNTEAFF.

The chain carries TRBV9 and TRBJ1-1; the D gene is possibly TRBD1 (6 bases). The germline V and J ends were trimmed by 0 bases and 0 bases, with 12 bases remaining between them. Germline assignment: CDR1 SGDLS and CDR2 YYNGEE. The CDR3 spans 16 residues. The CDR3 DNA reads TGTGCCAGCAGCGTAGATCAGGGGCACATGAACACTGAAGCTTTCTTT. Translation: CASSVDQGHMNTEAFF.

V and J are TRBV7-2 and TRBJ1-6; D ambiguous. CDR1 is SGHTA, CDR2 FQGNSA, per germline. The CDR3 is made up of 12 amino acids. V lost 6 bases, J lost 14 bases, and 14 bases lay in between. CDR3 in amino acids: CASRLHPSTLHF. DNA of the CDR3: TGTGCCAGCAGGCTCCATCCTTCTACCCTCCACTTT.

The J gene is TRBJ1-5, the V gene TRBV7-2; TRBD1 matches 7 bases. This CDR3 contains 16 residues. From germline, CDR1 is SGHTA and CDR2 FQGNSA. The V segment lost 6 bases and the J segment 3 bases; nucleotides outside the gene matches: 11. The CDR3 region has the DNA TGTGCCAGCAGTGGGGGGTGGGACAGCCTCAATCAGCCCCAGCATTTT. This sequence encodes CASSGGWDSLNQPQHF.

There are a few counts of this clone. The genes are TRBV6-6 and TRBJ2-2, with a tentative D call TRBD2 (5 bases). V was shortened by 9 bases and J by 3 bases, with 17 bases between the two germline ends. The CDR3 length is 15 residues. Germline V lookup: CDR1 MNHNY, CDR2 SVGAGI (reference sequence). CDR3: CASHVGYGDTGELFF. DNA for the CDR3: TGTGCCAGTCATGTCGGGTACGGGGACACCGGGGAGCTGTTTTTT.

This sequence joins TRBV4-1 and TRBJ2-7; D unresolved. The CDR3 loop spans 13 amino acids. Germline CDR1 is MGHRA and CDR2 is YSYEKL. The ends were cut back, 2 bases at V and 3 bases at J, with 8 bases in the middle. The CDR3 loop reads CASSQRVNYEQYF. The CDR3 DNA reads as TGCGCCAGCAGCCAACGAGTTAACTACGAGCAGTACTTC.

The chain recombines TRBV28 with TRBJ2-5; 7 bases fit TRBD1. Unmatched junction bases numbered 10, after V lost 10 bases and J lost 5 bases. The CDR3 sequence is 13 residues long. Germline-derived CDR1 and CDR2 are MDHEN and SYDVKM. The chain's CDR3 is CATLDRSVETQYF. Here the CDR3 DNA reads TGTGCCACCTTGGACAGGTCGGTCGAGACCCAGTACTTC.

The rearrangement joins TRBV5-1 to TRBJ1-2; 9 positions agree with TRBD1. The CDR3 consists of 14 residues. The V segment lost 4 bases and the J segment 5 bases; nucleotides outside the gene matches: 6. CDR1 SGHRS and CDR2 YFSETQ come from the germline V gene. The CDR3 region is CASSTTGGAYGYTF. The CDR3 region has the DNA TGCGCCAGCAGCACCACAGGGGGCGCTTATGGCTACACCTTC.

The chain carries TRBV27 and TRBJ2-1, with 9 bases fitting TRBD1. V lost 8 bases to trimming and J lost 8 bases; unmatched junction nucleotides: 10. The CDR3 is made up of 14 amino acids. Germline V gene data show CDR1 as MNHEY and CDR2 as SMNVEV (reference sequence). DNA for the CDR3: TGTGCCAGCGGGTTTACCGGGACAGGGTATGAGCAGTTCTTC. This sequence encodes CASGFTGTGYEQFF.

This clone was seen a single time. The V and J genes are TRBV30 and TRBJ1-2, with a tentative D call TRBD1 (6 bases). V lost 3 bases and J 4 bases, leaving 9 bases between the germline ends. Germline assignment: CDR1 GTSNPN and CDR2 SVGIG (reference sequence). This CDR3 is 12 amino acids long. CDR3 in amino acids: CAWSEDSYGYTF. The CDR3 DNA is TGTGCCTGGAGCGAGGACAGCTATGGCTACACCTTC.

This clone was found a few times. This specimen includes other DNA sequences encoding the same CDR3. The chain has TRBV6-4 and TRBJ2-3; 7 bases line up with TRBD2. Per germline, CDR1 MRHNA and CDR2 SNTAGT. The ends lost 5 bases at V and 1 base at J; junction bases unmatched: 0. The CDR3 runs 13 residues. CDR3 amino acids: CASSTSGTDTQYF. The CDR3 DNA sequence: TGTGCCAGCAGTACTAGCGGCACAGATACGCAGTATTTT.

The chain combines TRBV28 with TRBJ2-7, with 9 positions matching TRBD1. After removal of 6 bases from V and 1 base from J, the junction contained 13 bases not matched to a gene. The CDR3 runs 17 residues. Germline V gives CDR1 MDHEN, CDR2 SYDVKM. The CDR3 protein is CASRLGPGQGISYEQYF. The CDR3 DNA reads as TGTGCCAGCAGACTAGGCCCGGGACAGGGAATTTCCTACGAGCAGTACTTC. The full variable domain, with the rest looked up from reference TRBV28 and TRBJ2-7, is DVKVTQSSRYLVKRTGEKVFLECVQDMDHENMFWYRQDPGLGLRLIYFSYDVKMKEKGDIPEGYSVSREKKERFSLILESASTNQTSMYLCASRLGPGQGISYEQYFGPGTRLTVT.

The chain couples TRBV30 to TRBJ1-4; TRBD1 is a possible D gene (5 bases). This CDR3 has 11 residues. Germline loops: CDR1 GTSNPN, CDR2 SVGIG (reference sequence). The ends were cut back, 8 bases at V and 4 bases at J, with 8 bases in the middle. DNA for the CDR3: TGTGCCGGGACGTTTAATGAAAAACTGTTTTTT. This gives the protein CAGTFNEKLFF.

This chain connects TRBV7-8 to TRBJ2-1; the match to TRBD2 covers 12 bases. V lost 4 bases, J lost 6 bases, and 4 bases stayed unmatched. Germline V CDR1 and CDR2: SGHVS, FQNEAQ. The CDR3 contains 15 residues. This chain's CDR3 is CASSSLGLAGNEQFF. The CDR3 coding sequence is TGTGCCAGCAGCTCCTTGGGACTAGCGGGCAATGAGCAGTTCTTC.